This is a list of T cell receptor beta chains from one sample in a study of cytomegalovirus exposure and HLA in healthy donors. Generated by immunoSEQ multiplex PCR, the TCRdb table keeps only in-frame clones and is missing some. The sample has around 250,000 clones; about nine tenths are singletons. The sample was PBMCs. These receptors all come from a woman aged 25 to 39 in good health and CMV-seronegative. Both conserved end residues are part of each CDR3. D genes are given only for firm matches. Some rows have no size entry. The others give once, few or many, or a class for an expanded clone.

>TRBJ2-2|TRBV29-1|NA|once
TGCAGCGTTGCGGTCCACACCGGGGAGCTGTTTTTT
CSVAVHTGELFF
>TRBJ2-3|TRBV27|NA|NA
TGTGCCAGCAGCGTAGCACCTACCGGAAATACGCAGTATTTT
CASSVAPTGNTQYF
>TRBJ2-2|TRBV11-1|TRBD1|NA
TGTGCCAGCACCCCAGGGGGCAGGGGGCTGAGCACCGGGGAGCTGTTTTTT
CASTPGGRGLSTGELFF
>TRBJ2-6|TRBV27|TRBD1|NA
TGTGCCAGCAGTCCACGGACAGGGACCCTCTCTGGGGCCAACGTCCTGACTTTC
CASSPRTGTLSGANVLTF
>TRBJ1-5|TRBV5-6|NA|once
TGTGCCAGCAGCTTCAGGAATCAGCCCCAGCATTTT
CASSFRNQPQHF
>TRBJ2-7|TRBV7-2|NA|NA
TGTGCCAGCAGCCAGGGACACGGCGAGTACGAGCAGTACTTC
CASSQGHGEYEQYF
>TRBJ2-7|TRBV28|TRBD2|NA
TGTGCCAGCACGGGGGGCTCCTACGAGCAGTACTTC
CASTGGSYEQYF
>TRBJ2-5|TRBV6-4|TRBD2|once
TGTGCCAGCAGTTCGGGGGGGGCGGACCCTTGGGAGACCCAGTACTTC
CASSSGGADPWETQYF
>TRBJ2-7|TRBV7-8|TRBD1|NA
TGTGCCAGCAGCTTGACAGGGGTCGACGAGCAGTACTTC
CASSLTGVDEQYF
>TRBJ2-2|TRBV11-2|NA|NA
TGTGCCAGCAGCTTAGGTGGAGCTGGATTCACCGGGGAGCTGTTTTTT
CASSLGGAGFTGELFF
>TRBJ1-2|TRBV5-1|NA|NA
TGCGCCAGCAGCTCGGGTCTTACAGGCTATGGCTACACCTTC
CASSSGLTGYGYTF
>TRBJ2-7|TRBV7-3|NA|few
TGTGCCAGCAGCTTAAACCACAGGGACGAGCAGTACTTC
CASSLNHRDEQYF
>TRBJ2-7|TRBV10-3|TRBD2|NA
TGTGCCATCAGTGAAGGACTAGCGGGAGTTTTCGACGAGCAGTACTTC
CAISEGLAGVFDEQYF
>TRBJ2-3|TRBV7-3|NA|NA
TGTGCCAGCAGCTCCCCAAACGCTTTTAGGGACTCAGGCACAGATACGCAGTATTTT
CASSSPNAFRDSGTDTQYF
>TRBJ2-3|TRBV25-1|TRBD2|NA
TGTGCCACTAACTCAAGGACTAGCGGGAGCGGGGGTTTAGATACGCAGTATTTT
CATNSRTSGSGGLDTQYF
>TRBJ2-1|TRBV28|NA|NA
TGTGCCAGCAGTCTACCAAGCTCCTACAATGAGCAGTTCTTC
CASSLPSSYNEQFF
>TRBJ2-7|TRBV29-1|NA|NA
TGCAGCGTACAGGGAGCCTACGAGCAGTACTTC
CSVQGAYEQYF
>TRBJ2-7|TRBV6-5|NA|NA
TGTGCCAGCAGTTACTCGCTAGTGCGCGAGCAGTACTTC
CASSYSLVREQYF
>TRBJ1-4|TRBV7-9|TRBD1|NA
TGTGCCAGCAGCCCGACAGGGTTGGGTGAAAAACTGTTTTTT
CASSPTGLGEKLFF
>TRBJ1-5|TRBV27|TRBD1|NA
TGTGCCAGCAGCCCGTCGGCGGAGGGGGCGTGGGTGTTTGGTCAGCCCCAGCATTTT
CASSPSAEGAWVFGQPQHF
>TRBJ2-7|TRBV5-4|TRBD1|few
TGTGCCAGCAGCTCGATGACAGGGGGGAGGTACGAGCAGTACTTC
CASSSMTGGRYEQYF
>TRBJ2-7|TRBV6-5|NA|NA
TGTGCCAGCAGGCCCTCCGGGGTTTACGAGCAGTACTTC
CASRPSGVYEQYF
>TRBJ2-2|TRBV4-1|TRBD1|NA
TGCGCCAGCAGCCTGCGGACAGGGGCGGCCTCGAACACCGGGGAGCTGTTTTTT
CASSLRTGAASNTGELFF
>TRBJ2-2|TRBV2|NA|NA
TGTGCCAGCAGTGAATGGGGGGACGCGGACACCGGGGAGCTGTTTTTT
CASSEWGDADTGELFF
>TRBJ1-2|TRBV28|TRBD1|NA
TGTGCCAGCAGTAGGGGGCAGGTCTATGGCTACACCTTC
CASSRGQVYGYTF
>TRBJ2-7|TRBV5-1|TRBD2|NA
TGCGCCAGCAGCTTGACTAGCGGGCCCACCTACGAGCAGTACTTC
CASSLTSGPTYEQYF
>TRBJ2-5|TRBV7-9|NA|NA
TGTGCCAGCAGCTTACGGGGGAGGCCGACCCAGTACTTC
CASSLRGRPTQYF
>TRBJ2-7|TRBV11-2|TRBD2|NA
TGTGCCAGCAGCTTCAGAAGGTTGGCTGTGCGGGAGTTACACGAGCAGTACTTC
CASSFRRLAVRELHEQYF
>TRBJ2-1|TRBV5-1|NA|NA
TGCGCCAGCAGCTTAGTCAGGGTTATGTTCGATGAGCAGTTCTTC
CASSLVRVMFDEQFF
>TRBJ2-3|TRBV7-8|NA|NA
TGTGCCAGCAGCTTACAAGGGAAAGATACGCAGTATTTT
CASSLQGKDTQYF
>TRBJ2-3|TRBV6-4|TRBD2|NA
TGTGCCAGCCCCCTAGCGGGAGATCAAGGTACGCAGTATTTT
CASPLAGDQGTQYF
>TRBJ2-5|TRBV9|TRBD1|once
TGTGCCAGCAGCGGCCACAGGGGATGGGAGACCCAGTACTTC
CASSGHRGWETQYF
>TRBJ2-1|TRBV18|NA|once
TGTGCCAGCTCACCGCCGGGACTAGGGGGCGATGAGCAGTTCTTC
CASSPPGLGGDEQFF
>TRBJ1-1|TRBV27|NA|NA
TGTGCCAGCAGTTCGACGGTGAGCACTGAAGCTTTCTTT
CASSSTVSTEAFF
>TRBJ1-3|TRBV6-5|NA|NA
TGTGCCAGCAGCAATACAGGGTGGTCTGGAAACACCATATATTTT
CASSNTGWSGNTIYF
>TRBJ2-5|TRBV9|NA|once
TGTGCCAGCAGCGTAGGCCCAGGGGAAGAGACCCAGTACTTC
CASSVGPGEETQYF
>TRBJ1-2|TRBV27|TRBD1|NA
TGTGCCAGCAGTTTCAGCAGGGGGCTTGGCTACACCTTC
CASSFSRGLGYTF
>TRBJ2-7|TRBV7-2|NA|NA
TGTGCCAGCAGCCATTACGGACAGGAGCAGTACTTC
CASSHYGQEQYF
>TRBJ2-1|TRBV6-5|TRBD2|NA
TGTGCCAGCAGTTACGTGGGCGGGAGGTACAATGAGCAGTTCTTC
CASSYVGGRYNEQFF
>TRBJ1-1|TRBV6-5|NA|NA
TGTGCCAGCAGTTACAATAGGGGAAACATTGAAGCTTTCTTT
CASSYNRGNIEAFF
>TRBJ2-1|TRBV9|NA|NA
TGTGCCAGCAGCGTAGGCTGGGGGCTGGACAATGAGCAGTTCTTC
CASSVGWGLDNEQFF
>TRBJ2-3|TRBV28|NA|NA
TGTGCCAGCAGTTTCCAGGGATGGAGCACAGATACGCAGTATTTT
CASSFQGWSTDTQYF
>TRBJ2-7|TRBV5-6|NA|NA
TGTGCCAGCAGCTTCTCTGGGCTGAGGTCCTACGAGCAGTACTTC
CASSFSGLRSYEQYF
>TRBJ2-3|TRBV7-6|NA|NA
TGTGCCAGCAGCGCATCCGGTCTTGCTAGCACAGATACGCAGTATTTT
CASSASGLASTDTQYF
>TRBJ2-7|TRBV7-2|TRBD2|NA
TGTGCCAGCAGCTTCGTACCTAGCGGGGACTACGAGCAGTACTTC
CASSFVPSGDYEQYF
>TRBJ2-5|TRBV5-4|NA|NA
TGTGCCAGCAGCCGGGGCGGGCGGGGCGTGGGGCAAGAGACCCAGTACTTC
CASSRGGRGVGQETQYF
>TRBJ2-2|TRBV9|NA|NA
TGTGCCAGCAGCGTACGAGAATTCGGGGAGCTGTTTTTT
CASSVREFGELFF
>TRBJ2-7|TRBV27|TRBD2|NA
TGTGCCAGCAGCTTAATAGCGGGAGAGGTCTACGAGCAGTACTTC
CASSLIAGEVYEQYF
>TRBJ2-7|TRBV5-1|NA|few
TGCGCCAGCAGCTTTCCGGGATCCGAGCAGTACTTC
CASSFPGSEQYF
>TRBJ2-5|TRBV7-2|NA|NA
TGTGCCAGCAGGTTCGCCGGGACGCGGGCGTCGGAGACCCAGTACTTC
CASRFAGTRASETQYF
>TRBJ2-7|TRBV19|TRBD1|NA
TGTGCCAGTAGCATTGCAGGACAGGGGGGCTACGAGCAGTACTTC
CASSIAGQGGYEQYF
>TRBJ2-2|TRBV7-9|NA|NA
TGTGCCAGCAGCTCCGACAACACCGGGGAGCTGTTTTTT
CASSSDNTGELFF
>TRBJ2-7|TRBV25-1|NA|once
TGTGCCAGCAGTGAACCGGATAGTAGGGACGAGCAGTACTTC
CASSEPDSRDEQYF
>TRBJ2-2|TRBV5-6|NA|NA
TGTGCCAGCAGCTTAATGAACACCGGGGAGCTGTTTTTT
CASSLMNTGELFF
>TRBJ2-7|TRBV27|NA|NA
TGTGCCAGCAGTTTAGGCGGGTCCTACGAGCAGTACTTC
CASSLGGSYEQYF
>TRBJ2-2|TRBV5-6|NA|NA
TGTGCCAGCAGCACGAGGGCGAACACCGGGGAGCTGTTTTTT
CASSTRANTGELFF
>TRBJ1-1|TRBV18|NA|NA
TGTGCCAGCTCACCACCGGGGAGGAACACTGAAGCTTTCTTT
CASSPPGRNTEAFF